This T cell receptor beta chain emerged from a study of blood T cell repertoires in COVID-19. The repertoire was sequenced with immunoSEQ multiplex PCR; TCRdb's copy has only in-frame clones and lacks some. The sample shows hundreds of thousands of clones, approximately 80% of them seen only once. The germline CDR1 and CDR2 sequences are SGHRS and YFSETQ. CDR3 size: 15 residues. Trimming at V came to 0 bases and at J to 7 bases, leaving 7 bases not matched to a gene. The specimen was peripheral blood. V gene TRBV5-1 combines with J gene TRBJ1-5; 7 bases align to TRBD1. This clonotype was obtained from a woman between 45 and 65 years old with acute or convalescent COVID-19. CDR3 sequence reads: CASSLGGQGGQPQHF. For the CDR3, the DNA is TGCGCCAGCAGCTTGGGAGGGCAGGGGGGACAGCCCCAGCATTTT.